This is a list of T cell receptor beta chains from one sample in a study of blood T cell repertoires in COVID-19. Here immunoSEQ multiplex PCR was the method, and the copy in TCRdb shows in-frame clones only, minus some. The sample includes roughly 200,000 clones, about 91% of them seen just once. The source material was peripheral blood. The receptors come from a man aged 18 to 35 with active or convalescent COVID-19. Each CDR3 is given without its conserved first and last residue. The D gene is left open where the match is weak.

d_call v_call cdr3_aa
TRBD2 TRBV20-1 SASGTGRAMEQY
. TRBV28 ASTELYSGNTIY
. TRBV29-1 SVGLSGSYEQY
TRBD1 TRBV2 ASSERGQGSTQH
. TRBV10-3 AIMIGDLKAEAF
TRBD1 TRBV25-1 ASLGDRVYTEAF
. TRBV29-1 SARTTHTSGELF
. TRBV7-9 ASSSHHSPLH
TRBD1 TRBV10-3 AAGQGLGYGYT
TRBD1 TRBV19 ASSSSRTGLTYEQY
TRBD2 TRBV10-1 ASSESSSGLRNEQF
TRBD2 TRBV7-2 ASKSGGEQF
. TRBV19 ASTEGQGGAYEQY
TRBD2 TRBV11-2 ASSYIAGGPDTQY